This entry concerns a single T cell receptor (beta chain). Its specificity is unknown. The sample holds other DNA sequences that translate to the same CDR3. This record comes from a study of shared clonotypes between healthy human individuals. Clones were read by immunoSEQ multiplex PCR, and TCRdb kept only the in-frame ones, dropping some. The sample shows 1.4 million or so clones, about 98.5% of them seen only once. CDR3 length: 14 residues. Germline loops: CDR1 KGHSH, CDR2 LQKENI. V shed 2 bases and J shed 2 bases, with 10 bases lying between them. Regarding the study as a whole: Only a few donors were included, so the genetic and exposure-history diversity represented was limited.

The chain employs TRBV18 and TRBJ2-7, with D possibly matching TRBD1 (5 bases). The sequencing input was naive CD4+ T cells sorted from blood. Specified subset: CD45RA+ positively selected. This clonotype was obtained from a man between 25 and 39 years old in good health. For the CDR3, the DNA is TGTGCCAGCTCACCAGGGGCGGAAACCTACGAGCAGTACTTC. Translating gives CASSPGAETYEQYF.